This T cell receptor beta chain was sequenced in a study of Ad26.COV2.S vaccination and SARS-CoV-2 variants. Study outcomes and limitations: Non-spike TCR breadth showed similarity between vaccine and placebo recipients. Substantial breadth was reportedly displayed by spike-specific CD8+ and CD4+ T cell responses after vaccination.

The treatment: about 20 received Ad26.COV2.S at low or high dose, single or two shots; several received placebo; per-sample allocation not given. On day 63 after the first injection, vaccine and placebo recipients gave samples. Profiled with immunoSEQ multiplex PCR; TCRdb holds only in-frame clones, not every one. Of around 300,000 clones in the sample, about 85% are singletons; the top ten hold 6.4%. Concerning this clone itself: As yet, its antigen is unknown.

This CDR3 is built from 11 residues. The V end was cut by 2 bases, the J end by 9 bases, with 8 bases between. Germline V gene data show CDR1 as DFQATT and CDR2 as SNEGSKA (reference sequence). Source: peripheral blood, taken in a trial of Ad26.COV2.S vaccine versus placebo. The genes are TRBV20-1 and TRBJ1-5, with D unclear. This receptor was obtained from a person between 18 and 65 years old who received the Ad26.COV2.S COVID-19 vaccine or a placebo. The CDR3 spells CSARFGGPQHF. The CDR3 DNA reads as TGCAGTGCTAGATTCGGAGGGCCCCAGCATTTT.